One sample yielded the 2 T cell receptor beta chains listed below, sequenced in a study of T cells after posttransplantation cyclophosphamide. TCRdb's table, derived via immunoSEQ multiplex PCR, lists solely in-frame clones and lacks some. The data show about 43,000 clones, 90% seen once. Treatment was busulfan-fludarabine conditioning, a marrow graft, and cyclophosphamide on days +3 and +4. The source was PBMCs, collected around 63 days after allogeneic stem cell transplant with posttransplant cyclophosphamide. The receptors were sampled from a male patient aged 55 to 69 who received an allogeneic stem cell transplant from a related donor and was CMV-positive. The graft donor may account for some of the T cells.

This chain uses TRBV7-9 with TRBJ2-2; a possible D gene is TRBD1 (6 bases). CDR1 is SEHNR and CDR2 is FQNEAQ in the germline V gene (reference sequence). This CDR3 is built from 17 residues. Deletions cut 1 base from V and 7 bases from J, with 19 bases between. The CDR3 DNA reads TGTGCCAGCAGCTTAGATCGAGTGACAGGAGGAATCGGGGAGCTGTTTTTT. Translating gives CASSLDRVTGGIGELFF. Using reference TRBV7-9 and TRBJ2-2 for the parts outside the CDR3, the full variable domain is DTGVSQNPRHKITKRGQNVTFRCDPISEHNRLYWYRQTLGQGPEFLTYFQNEAQLEKSRLLSDRFSAERPKGSFSTLEIQRTEQGDSAMYLCASSLDRVTGGIGELFFGEGSRLTVL.

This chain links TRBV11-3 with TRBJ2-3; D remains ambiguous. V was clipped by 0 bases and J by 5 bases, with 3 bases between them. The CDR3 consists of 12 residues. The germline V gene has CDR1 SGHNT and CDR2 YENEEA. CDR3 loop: CASSLDQDTQYF. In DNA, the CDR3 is TGTGCCAGCAGCTTAGACCAAGATACGCAGTATTTT.